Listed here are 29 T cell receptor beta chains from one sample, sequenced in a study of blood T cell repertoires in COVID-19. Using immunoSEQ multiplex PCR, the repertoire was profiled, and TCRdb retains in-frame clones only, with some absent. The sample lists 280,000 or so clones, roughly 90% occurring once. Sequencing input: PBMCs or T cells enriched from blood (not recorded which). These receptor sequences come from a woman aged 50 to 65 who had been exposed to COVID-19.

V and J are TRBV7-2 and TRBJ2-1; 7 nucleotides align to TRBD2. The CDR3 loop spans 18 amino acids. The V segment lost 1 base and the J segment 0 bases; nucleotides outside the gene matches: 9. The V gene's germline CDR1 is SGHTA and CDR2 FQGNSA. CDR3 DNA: TGTGCCAGCAGCTTAGGGCAGGGCGGGGGTAGCTCCTACAATGAGCAGTTCTTC. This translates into CASSLGQGGGSSYNEQFF. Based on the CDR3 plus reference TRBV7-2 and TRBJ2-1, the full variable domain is GAGVSQSPSNKVTEKGKDVELRCDPISGHTALYWYRQSLGQGLEFLIYFQGNSAPDKSGLPSDRFSAERTGGSVSTLTIQRTQQEDSAVYLCASSLGQGGGSSYNEQFFGPGTRLTVL.

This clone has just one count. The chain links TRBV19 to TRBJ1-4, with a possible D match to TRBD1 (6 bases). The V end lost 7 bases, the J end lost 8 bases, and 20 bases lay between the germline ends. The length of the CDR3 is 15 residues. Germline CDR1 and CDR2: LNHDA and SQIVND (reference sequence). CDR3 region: CASNDPGGAREKLFF. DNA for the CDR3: TGTGCCAGTAACGACCCCGGGGGGGCCAGGGAAAAACTGTTTTTT.

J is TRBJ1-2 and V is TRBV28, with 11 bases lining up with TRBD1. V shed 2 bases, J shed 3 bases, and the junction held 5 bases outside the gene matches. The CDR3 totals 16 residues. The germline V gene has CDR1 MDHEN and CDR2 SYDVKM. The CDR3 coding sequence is TGTGCCAGCAGTTTAGGAGGGACAGGGGGTGACTATGGCTACACCTTC. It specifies CASSLGGTGGDYGYTF.

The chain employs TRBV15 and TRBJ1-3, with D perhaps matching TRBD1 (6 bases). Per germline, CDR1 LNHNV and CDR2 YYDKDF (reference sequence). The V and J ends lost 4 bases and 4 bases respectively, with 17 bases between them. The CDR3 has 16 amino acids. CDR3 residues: CATSTKPTGSGNTIYF. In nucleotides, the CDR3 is TGTGCCACCAGCACAAAACCTACAGGGTCGGGAAACACCATATATTTT.

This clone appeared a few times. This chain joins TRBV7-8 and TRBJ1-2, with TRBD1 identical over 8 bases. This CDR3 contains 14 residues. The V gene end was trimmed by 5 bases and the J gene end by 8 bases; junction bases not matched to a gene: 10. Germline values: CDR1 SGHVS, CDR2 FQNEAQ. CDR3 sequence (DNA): TGTGCCAGCAGCCGGGCAGGGGGCGCTTTGGGCTACACCTTC. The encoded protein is CASSRAGGALGYTF.

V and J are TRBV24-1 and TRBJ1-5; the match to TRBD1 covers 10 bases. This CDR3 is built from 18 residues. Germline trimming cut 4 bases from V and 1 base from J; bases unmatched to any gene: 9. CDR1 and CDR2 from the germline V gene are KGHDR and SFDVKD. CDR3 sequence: CATSEGQGFWESNQPQHF. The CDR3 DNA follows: TGTGCCACCAGTGAGGGACAGGGGTTCTGGGAAAGCAATCAGCCCCAGCATTTT.

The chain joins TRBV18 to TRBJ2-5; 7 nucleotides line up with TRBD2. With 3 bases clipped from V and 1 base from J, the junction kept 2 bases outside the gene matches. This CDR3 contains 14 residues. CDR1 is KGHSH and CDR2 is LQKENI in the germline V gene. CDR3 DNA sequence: TGTGCCAGCTCACCGGGACTAATCCAAGAGACCCAGTACTTC. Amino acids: CASSPGLIQETQYF.

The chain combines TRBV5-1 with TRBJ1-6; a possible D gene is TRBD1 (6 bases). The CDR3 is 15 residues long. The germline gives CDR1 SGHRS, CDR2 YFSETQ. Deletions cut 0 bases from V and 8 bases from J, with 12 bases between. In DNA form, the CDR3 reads TGCGCCAGCAGCTTGGGACAGGCTCGTGATTCACCCCTCCACTTT. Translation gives CASSLGQARDSPLHF. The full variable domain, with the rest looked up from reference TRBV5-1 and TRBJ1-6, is KAGVTQTPRYLIKTRGQQVTLSCSPISGHRSVSWYQQTPGQGLQFLFEYFSETQRNKGNFPGRFSGRQFSNSRSEMNVSTLELGDSALYLCASSLGQARDSPLHFGNGTRLTVT.

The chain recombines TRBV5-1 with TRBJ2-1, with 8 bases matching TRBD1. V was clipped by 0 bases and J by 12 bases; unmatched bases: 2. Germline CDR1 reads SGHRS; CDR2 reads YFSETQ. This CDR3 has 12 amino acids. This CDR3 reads CASSLAGTGQFF. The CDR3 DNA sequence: TGCGCCAGCAGCTTGGCCGGGACAGGGCAGTTCTTC.

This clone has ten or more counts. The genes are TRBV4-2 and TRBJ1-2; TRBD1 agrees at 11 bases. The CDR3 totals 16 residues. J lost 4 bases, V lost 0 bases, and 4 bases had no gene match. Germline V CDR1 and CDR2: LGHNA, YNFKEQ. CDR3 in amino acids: CASSQDLGTGGYGYTF. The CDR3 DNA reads TGTGCCAGCAGCCAAGATTTGGGGACAGGGGGCTATGGCTACACCTTC.

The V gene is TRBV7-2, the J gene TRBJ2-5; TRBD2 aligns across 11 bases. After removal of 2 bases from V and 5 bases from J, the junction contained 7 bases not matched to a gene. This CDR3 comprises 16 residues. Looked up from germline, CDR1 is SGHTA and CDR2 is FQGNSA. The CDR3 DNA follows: TGTGCCAGCAGCTTACTTAGCGGGGGGGCCTGGGAGACCCAGTACTTC. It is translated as CASSLLSGGAWETQYF.

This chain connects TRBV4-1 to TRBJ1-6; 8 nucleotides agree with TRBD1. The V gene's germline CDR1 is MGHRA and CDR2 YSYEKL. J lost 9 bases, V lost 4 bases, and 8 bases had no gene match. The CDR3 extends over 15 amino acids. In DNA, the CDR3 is TGCGCCAGCAGCCTCGGACAGGGTAGAGTTTCACCCCTCCACTTT. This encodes CASSLGQGRVSPLHF.

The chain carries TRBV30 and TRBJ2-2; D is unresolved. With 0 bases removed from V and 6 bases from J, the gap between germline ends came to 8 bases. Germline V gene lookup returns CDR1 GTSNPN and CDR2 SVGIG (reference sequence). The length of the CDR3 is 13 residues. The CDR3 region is CAWSVLLSGELFF. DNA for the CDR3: TGTGCCTGGAGTGTACTTTTATCCGGGGAGCTGTTTTTT.

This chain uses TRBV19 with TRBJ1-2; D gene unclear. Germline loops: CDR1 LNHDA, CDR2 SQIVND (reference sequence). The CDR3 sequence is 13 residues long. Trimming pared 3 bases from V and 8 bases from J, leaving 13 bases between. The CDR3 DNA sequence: TGTGCCAGTAGTATTGGTCGCCTCTACGGCTACACCTTC. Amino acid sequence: CASSIGRLYGYTF. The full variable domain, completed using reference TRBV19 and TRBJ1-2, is DGGITQSPKYLFRKEGQNVTLSCEQNLNHDAMYWYRQDPGQGLRLIYYSQIVNDFQKGDIAEGYSVSREKKESFPLTVTSAQKNPTAFYLCASSIGRLYGYTFGSGTRLTVV.

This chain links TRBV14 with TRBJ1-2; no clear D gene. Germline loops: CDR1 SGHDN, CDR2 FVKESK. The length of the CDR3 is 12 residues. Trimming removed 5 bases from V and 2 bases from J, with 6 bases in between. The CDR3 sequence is CASSKLNYGYTF. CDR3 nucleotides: TGTGCCAGCAGCAAGCTAAACTATGGCTACACCTTC.

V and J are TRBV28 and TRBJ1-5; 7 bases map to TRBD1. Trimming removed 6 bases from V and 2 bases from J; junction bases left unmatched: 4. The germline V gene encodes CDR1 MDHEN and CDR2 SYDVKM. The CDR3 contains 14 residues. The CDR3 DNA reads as TGTGCCAGCAGCCGCACAGGGGGCAATCAGCCCCAGCATTTT. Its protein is CASSRTGGNQPQHF.

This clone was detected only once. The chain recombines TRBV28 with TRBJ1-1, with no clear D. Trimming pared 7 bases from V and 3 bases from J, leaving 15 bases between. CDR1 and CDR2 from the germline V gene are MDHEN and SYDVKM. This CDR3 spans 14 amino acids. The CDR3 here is CASTPPGIDTEAFF. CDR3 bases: TGTGCCAGCACTCCACCCGGGATCGACACTGAAGCTTTCTTT.

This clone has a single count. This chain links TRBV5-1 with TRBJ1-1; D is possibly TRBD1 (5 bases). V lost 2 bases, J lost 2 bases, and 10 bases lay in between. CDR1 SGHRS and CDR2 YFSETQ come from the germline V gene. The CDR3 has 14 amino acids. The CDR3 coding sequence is TGCGCCAGCAGCTTTGGAGGGACCAACACTGAAGCTTTCTTT. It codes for CASSFGGTNTEAFF.

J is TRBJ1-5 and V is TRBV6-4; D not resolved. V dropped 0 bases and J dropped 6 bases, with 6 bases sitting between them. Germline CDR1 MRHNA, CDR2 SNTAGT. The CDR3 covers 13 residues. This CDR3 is CASSDSTGQPQHF. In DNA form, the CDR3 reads TGTGCCAGCAGTGACTCGACTGGTCAGCCCCAGCATTTT.

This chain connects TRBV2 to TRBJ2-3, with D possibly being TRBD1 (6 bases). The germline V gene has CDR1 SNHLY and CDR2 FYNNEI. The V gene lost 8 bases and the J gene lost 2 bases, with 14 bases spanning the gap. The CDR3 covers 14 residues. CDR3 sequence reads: CASFLQGPTDTQYF. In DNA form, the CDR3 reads TGTGCCAGCTTCCTACAGGGCCCCACAGATACGCAGTATTTT.

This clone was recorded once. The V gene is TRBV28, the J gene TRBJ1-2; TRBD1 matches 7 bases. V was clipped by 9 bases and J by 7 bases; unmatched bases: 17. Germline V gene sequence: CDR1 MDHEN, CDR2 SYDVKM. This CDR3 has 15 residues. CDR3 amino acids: CASNLPGQISGGYTF. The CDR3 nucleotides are TGTGCCAGTAACCTTCCGGGACAGATATCGGGTGGCTACACCTTC.

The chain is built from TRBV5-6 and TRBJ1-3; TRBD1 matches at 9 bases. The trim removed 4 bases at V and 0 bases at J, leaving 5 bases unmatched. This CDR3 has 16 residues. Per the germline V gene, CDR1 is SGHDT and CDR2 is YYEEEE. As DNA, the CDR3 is TGTGCCAGCAGCCGGTGGACAGGGGACTCTGGAAACACCATATATTTT. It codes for CASSRWTGDSGNTIYF.

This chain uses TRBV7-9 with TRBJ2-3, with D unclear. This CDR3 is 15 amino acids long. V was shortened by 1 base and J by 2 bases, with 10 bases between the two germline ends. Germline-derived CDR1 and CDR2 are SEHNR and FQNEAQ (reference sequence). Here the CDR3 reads CASSLEYDNTDTQYF. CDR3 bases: TGTGCCAGCAGCTTAGAGTATGACAACACAGATACGCAGTATTTT.

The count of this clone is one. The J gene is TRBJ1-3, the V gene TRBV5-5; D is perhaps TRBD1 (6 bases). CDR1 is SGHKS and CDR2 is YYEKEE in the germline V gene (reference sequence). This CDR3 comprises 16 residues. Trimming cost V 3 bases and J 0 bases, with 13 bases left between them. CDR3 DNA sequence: TGTGCCAGCAGCTACGGGACATCGCGCTCTGGAAACACCATATATTTT. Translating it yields CASSYGTSRSGNTIYF.

CDR3 in amino acids: CSVHMGTPNTEAFF. The CDR3 nucleotides read TGCAGCGTCCATATGGGGACACCGAACACTGAAGCTTTCTTT. The chain links TRBV29-1 to TRBJ1-1; D may be TRBD1 (6 bases). This CDR3 comprises 14 residues. V shed 6 bases and J shed 1 base, with 15 bases lying between them. Per germline, CDR1 SQVTM and CDR2 ANQGSEA. Using reference TRBV29-1 and TRBJ1-1 for the parts outside the CDR3, the full variable domain is SAVISQKPSRDICQRGTSLTIQCQVDSQVTMMFWYRQQPGQSLTLIATANQGSEATYESGFVIDKFPISRPNLTFSTLTVSNMSPEDSSIYLCSVHMGTPNTEAFFGQGTRLTVV.

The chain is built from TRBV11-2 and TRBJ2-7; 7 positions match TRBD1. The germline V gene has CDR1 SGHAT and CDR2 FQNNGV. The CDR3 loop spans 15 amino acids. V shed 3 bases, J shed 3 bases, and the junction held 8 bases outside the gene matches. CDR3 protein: CASSLVQGIFYEQYF. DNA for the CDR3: TGTGCCAGCAGCTTGGTACAGGGGATATTCTACGAGCAGTACTTC.

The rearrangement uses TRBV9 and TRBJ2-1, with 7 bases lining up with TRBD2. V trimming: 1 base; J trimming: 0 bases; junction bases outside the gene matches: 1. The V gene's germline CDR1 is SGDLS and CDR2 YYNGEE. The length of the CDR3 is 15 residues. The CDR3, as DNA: TGTGCCAGCAGCGTAACGGGGGGCTCCTACAATGAGCAGTTCTTC. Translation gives CASSVTGGSYNEQFF.

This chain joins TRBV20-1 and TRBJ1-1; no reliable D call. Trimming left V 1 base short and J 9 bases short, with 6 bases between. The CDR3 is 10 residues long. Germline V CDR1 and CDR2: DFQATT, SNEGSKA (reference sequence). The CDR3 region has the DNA TGCAGTGCTAGAGCCAGGCAAGCTTTCTTT. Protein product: CSARARQAFF.

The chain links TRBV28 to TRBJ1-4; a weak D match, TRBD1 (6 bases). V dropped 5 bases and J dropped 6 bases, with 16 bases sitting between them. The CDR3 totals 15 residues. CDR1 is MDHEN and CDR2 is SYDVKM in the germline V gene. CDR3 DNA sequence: TGTGCCAGCAGTGGGGCGGGGGGCGTAGATGAAAAACTGTTTTTT. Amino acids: CASSGAGGVDEKLFF.